The present T cell receptor beta chain was sequenced within a study of T cell repertoires in cytomegalovirus infection. Study as a whole: Public signatures in TCR beta pointed to CMV infection and matching HLA type. General study results and limits: The study identified carriers of CMV plus the relevant HLA from cumulative public TCR beta family frequency.

This CDR3 spans 12 amino acids. The V and J ends lost 6 bases and 6 bases respectively, with 9 bases between them. Germline V gives CDR1 SEHNR, CDR2 FQNEAQ (reference sequence). This clonotype was found a few times. Its target is unknown. One entry per CDR3 protein, called by TCRdb with MiXCR from the reads. The sample records around 69,000 distinct CDR3 sequences, 20% to 25% being singletons. The sequence derives from a human donor in good health (CMV status not recorded). Some clones in this sample may be carry-over from other donors' samples. The specimen was CD8+ T cells from cultured PBMCs, collected from culture after CMV antigen stimulation. The rearrangement links TRBV7-9 to TRBJ2-1, with D uncertain. The CDR3 DNA follows: TGTGCCAGCAGTCACTTATCCAATGAGCAGTTCTTC. Amino acids: CASSHLSNEQFF.